This TCR beta chain was recorded in a study of OX40 agonist ivuxolimab in advanced cancers. This clone is deemed medium-sized (0.01 to 0.1%). The antigen is undetermined. TCRdb's copy holds only in-frame clones and misses some; the assay was immunoSEQ multiplex PCR. The profile shows more than 10,000 clones, 84% of them singletons. Findings and limits, study-wide: Mean expanded clone counts were higher in CD8+ than CD4+ T cells.

CDR1 SEHNR and CDR2 FQNEAQ come from the germline V gene (reference sequence). This CDR3 is built from 15 residues. Unmatched junction bases numbered 5, after V lost 4 bases and J lost 6 bases. Blood got drawn at baseline, again on cycle 4 day 1, and then on cycle 7 day 1. Material: CD4+ or CD8+ T cells sorted from blood, obtained in a trial of the OX40 agonist ivuxolimab. The chain joins TRBV7-9 to TRBJ2-4; TRBD2 agrees at 11 bases. The TCR sequence derives from an adult with an advanced solid tumor such as melanoma, head and neck, liver or kidney cancer. The CDR3 loop is CASSSGLADRNIQYF. Written as DNA, the CDR3 is TGTGCCAGCAGCTCGGGACTAGCGGATAGAAACATTCAGTACTTC.